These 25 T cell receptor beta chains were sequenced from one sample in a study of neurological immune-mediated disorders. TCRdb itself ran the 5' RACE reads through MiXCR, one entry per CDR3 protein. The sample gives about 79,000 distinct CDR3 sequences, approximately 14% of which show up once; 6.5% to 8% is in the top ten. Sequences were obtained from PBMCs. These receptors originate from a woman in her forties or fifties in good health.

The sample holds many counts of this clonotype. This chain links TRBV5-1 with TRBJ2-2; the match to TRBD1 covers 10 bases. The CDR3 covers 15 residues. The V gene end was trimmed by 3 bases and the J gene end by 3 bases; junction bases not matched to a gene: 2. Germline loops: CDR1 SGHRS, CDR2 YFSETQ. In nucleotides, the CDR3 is TGCGCCAGCAGCTGGGGGACAGGGGACACCGGGGAGCTGTTTTTT. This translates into CASSWGTGDTGELFF.

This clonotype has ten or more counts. The CDR3: CASSDSGGTDTQYF. The DNA for the CDR3 is TGCGCCAGCAGCGATAGCGGGGGCACAGATACGCAGTATTTT. V and J are TRBV5-1 and TRBJ2-3, with TRBD2 matching 8 bases. The germline gives CDR1 SGHRS, CDR2 YFSETQ. The CDR3 has 14 residues. Trimming took 4 bases from V and 1 from J; bases not matched to a gene: 2.

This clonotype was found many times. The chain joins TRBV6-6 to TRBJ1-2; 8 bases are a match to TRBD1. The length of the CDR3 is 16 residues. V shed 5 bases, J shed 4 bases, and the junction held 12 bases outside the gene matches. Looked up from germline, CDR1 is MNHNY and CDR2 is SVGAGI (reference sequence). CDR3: CASSTLLTGGVYGYTF. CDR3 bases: TGTGCCAGCAGTACTTTACTAACAGGGGGAGTCTATGGCTACACCTTC.

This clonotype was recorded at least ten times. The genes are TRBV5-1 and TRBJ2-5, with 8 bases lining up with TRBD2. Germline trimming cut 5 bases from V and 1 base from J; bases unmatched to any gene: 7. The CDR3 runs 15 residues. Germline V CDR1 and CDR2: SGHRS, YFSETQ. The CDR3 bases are TGCGCCAGCAGGAGGAGCGGGGGATTCCAAGAGACCCAGTACTTC. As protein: CASRRSGGFQETQYF. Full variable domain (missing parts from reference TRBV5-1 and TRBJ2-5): KAGVTQTPRYLIKTRGQQVTLSCSPISGHRSVSWYQQTPGQGLQFLFEYFSETQRNKGNFPGRFSGRQFSNSRSEMNVSTLELGDSALYLCASRRSGGFQETQYFGPGTRLLVL.

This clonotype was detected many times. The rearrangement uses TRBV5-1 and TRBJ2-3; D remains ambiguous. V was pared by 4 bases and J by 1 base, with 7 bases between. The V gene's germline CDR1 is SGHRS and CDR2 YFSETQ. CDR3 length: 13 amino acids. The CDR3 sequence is CASSQAGTDTQYF. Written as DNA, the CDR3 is TGCGCCAGCAGCCAGGCGGGCACAGATACGCAGTATTTT.

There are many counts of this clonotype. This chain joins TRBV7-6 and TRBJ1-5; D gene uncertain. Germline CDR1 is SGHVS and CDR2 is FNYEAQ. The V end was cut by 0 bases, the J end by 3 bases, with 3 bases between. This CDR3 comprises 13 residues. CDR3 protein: CASSLALNQPQHF. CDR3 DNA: TGTGCCAGCAGCTTAGCCCTCAATCAGCCCCAGCATTTT.

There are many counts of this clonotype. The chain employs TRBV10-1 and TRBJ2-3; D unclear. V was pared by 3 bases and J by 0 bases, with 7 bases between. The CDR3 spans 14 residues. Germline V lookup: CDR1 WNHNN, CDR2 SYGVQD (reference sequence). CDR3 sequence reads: CASSDPFSTDTQYF. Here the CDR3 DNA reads TGCGCCAGCAGTGACCCTTTTAGCACAGATACGCAGTATTTT.

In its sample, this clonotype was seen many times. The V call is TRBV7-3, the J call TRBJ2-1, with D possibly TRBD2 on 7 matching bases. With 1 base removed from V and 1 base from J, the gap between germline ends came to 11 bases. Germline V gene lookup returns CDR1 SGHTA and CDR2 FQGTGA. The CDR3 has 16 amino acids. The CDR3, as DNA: TGTGCCAGCAGCTTAAGGGGGGGGCTTTCCTACAATGAGCAGTTCTTC. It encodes CASSLRGGLSYNEQFF.

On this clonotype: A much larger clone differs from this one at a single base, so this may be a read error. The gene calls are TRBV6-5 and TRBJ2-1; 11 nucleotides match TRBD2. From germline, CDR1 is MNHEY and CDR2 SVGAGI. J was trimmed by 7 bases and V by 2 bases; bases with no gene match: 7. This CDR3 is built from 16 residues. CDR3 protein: CASSYLTPSGRNEQFF. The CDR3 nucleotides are TGTGCCAGCAGTTACCTTACTCCTAGCGGGAGGAATGAGCAGTTCTTC.

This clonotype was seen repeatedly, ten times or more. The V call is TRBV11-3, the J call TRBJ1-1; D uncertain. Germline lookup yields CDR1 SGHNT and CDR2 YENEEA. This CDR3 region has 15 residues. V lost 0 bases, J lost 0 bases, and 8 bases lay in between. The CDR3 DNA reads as TGTGCCAGCAGCTTAGATTCTTCGGTGAACACTGAAGCTTTCTTT. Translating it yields CASSLDSSVNTEAFF. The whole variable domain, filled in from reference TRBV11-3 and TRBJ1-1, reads EAGVVQSPRYKIIEKKQPVAFWCNPISGHNTLYWYLQNLGQGPELLIRYENEEAVDDSQLPKDRFSAERLKGVDSTLKIQPAELGDSAVYLCASSLDSSVNTEAFFGQGTRLTVV.

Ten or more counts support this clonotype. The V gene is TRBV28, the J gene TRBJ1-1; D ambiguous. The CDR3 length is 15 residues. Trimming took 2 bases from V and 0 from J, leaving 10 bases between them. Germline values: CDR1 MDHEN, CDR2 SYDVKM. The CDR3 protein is CASSLPETMNTEAFF. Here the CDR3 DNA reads TGTGCCAGCAGTTTACCGGAGACTATGAACACTGAAGCTTTCTTT.

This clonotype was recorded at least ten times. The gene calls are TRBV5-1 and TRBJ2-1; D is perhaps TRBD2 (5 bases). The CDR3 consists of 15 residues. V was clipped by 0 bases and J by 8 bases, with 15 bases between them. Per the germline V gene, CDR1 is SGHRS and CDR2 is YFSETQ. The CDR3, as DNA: TGCGCCAGCAGCTTGGGGGTAGCGAAAAGCGATGAGCAGTTCTTC. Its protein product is CASSLGVAKSDEQFF.

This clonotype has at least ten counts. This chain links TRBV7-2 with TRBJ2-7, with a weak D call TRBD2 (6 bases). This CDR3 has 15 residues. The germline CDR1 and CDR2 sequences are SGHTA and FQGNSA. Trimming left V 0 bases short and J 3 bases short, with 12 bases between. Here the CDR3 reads CASSLAPGAVYEQYF. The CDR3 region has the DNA TGTGCCAGCAGCTTAGCCCCGGGAGCCGTCTACGAGCAGTACTTC.

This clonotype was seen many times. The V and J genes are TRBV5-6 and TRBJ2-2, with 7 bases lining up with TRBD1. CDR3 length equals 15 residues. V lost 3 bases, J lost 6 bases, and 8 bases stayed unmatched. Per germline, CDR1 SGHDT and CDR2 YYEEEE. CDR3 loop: CASSSRGLGPGELFF. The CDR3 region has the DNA TGTGCCAGCAGCTCGAGGGGGCTCGGCCCCGGGGAGCTGTTTTTT.

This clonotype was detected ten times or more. The CDR3 coding sequence is TGCGCCAGCAGCTTGGAAGGTAGCTCCTACGAGCAGTACTTC. Its protein product is CASSLEGSSYEQYF. This rearrangement joins TRBV5-1 to TRBJ2-7; unclear D gene. V was pared by 0 bases and J by 0 bases, with 7 bases between. Germline CDR1 reads SGHRS; CDR2 reads YFSETQ. The CDR3 covers 14 residues.

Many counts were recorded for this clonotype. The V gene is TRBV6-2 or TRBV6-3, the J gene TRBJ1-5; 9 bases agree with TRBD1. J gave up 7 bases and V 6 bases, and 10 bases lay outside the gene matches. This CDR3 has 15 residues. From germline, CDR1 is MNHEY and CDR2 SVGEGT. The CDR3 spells CASRARDRVGQPQHF. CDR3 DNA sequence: TGTGCCAGCAGGGCCCGGGACAGGGTTGGACAGCCCCAGCATTTT.

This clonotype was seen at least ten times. Written as DNA, the CDR3 is TGCAGTGCTGGGAAGGACGGTTACACGAGCACAGATACGCAGTATTTT. Translation gives CSAGKDGYTSTDTQYF. V gene TRBV20-1 combines with J gene TRBJ2-3, with D unclear. Germline V gene sequence: CDR1 DFQATT, CDR2 SNEGSKA (reference sequence). Trimming removed 5 bases from V and 0 bases from J, with 18 bases in between. The CDR3 sequence is 16 residues long.

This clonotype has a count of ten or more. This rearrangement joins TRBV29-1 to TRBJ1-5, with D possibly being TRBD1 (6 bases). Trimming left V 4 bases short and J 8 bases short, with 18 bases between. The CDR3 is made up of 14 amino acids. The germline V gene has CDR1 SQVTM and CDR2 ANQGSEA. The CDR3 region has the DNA TGCAGCGTTGCCCGGGGGGGGGCCGGGGAGCCCCAGCATTTT. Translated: CSVARGGAGEPQHF. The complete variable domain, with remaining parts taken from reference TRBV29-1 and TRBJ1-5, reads SAVISQKPSRDICQRGTSLTIQCQVDSQVTMMFWYRQQPGQSLTLIATANQGSEATYESGFVIDKFPISRPNLTFSTLTVSNMSPEDSSIYLCSVARGGAGEPQHFGDGTRLSIL.

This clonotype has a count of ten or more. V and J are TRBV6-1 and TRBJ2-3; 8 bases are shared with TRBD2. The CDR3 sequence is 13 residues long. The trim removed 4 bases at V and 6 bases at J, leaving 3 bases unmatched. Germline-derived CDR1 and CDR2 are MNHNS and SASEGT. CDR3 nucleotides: TGTGCCAGCAGTGCAGCGGGAGTGGATACGCAGTATTTT. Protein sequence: CASSAAGVDTQYF.

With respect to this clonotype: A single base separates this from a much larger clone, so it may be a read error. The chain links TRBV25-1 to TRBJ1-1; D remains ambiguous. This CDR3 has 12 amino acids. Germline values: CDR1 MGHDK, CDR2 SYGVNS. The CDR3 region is CAISESGREAFF. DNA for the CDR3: TGTGCCATCAGTGAATCGGGGAGAGAGGCTTTCTTT. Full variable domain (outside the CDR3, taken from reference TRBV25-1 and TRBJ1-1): EADIYQTPRYLVIGTGKKITLECSQTMGHDKMYWYQQDPGMELHLIHYSYGVNSTEKGDLSSESTVSRIRTEHFPLTLESARPSHTSQYLCAISESGREAFFGQGTRLTVV.

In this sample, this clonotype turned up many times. The CDR3, as DNA: TGCAGTGCATTAAGTCGGCACGGCCAAGAGACCCAGTACTTC. This translates into CSALSRHGQETQYF. This chain joins TRBV20-1 and TRBJ2-5; D gene ambiguous. The V and J ends lost 6 bases and 1 base respectively, with 15 bases between them. Germline loops: CDR1 DFQATT, CDR2 SNEGSKA (reference sequence). The CDR3 has 14 residues.

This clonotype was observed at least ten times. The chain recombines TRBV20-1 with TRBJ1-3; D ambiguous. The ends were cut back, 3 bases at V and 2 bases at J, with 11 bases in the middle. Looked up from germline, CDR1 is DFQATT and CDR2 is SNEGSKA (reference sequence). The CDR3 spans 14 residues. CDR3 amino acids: CSARVGGPGNTIYF. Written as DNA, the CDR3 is TGCAGTGCTAGGGTGGGCGGCCCTGGAAACACCATATATTTT.

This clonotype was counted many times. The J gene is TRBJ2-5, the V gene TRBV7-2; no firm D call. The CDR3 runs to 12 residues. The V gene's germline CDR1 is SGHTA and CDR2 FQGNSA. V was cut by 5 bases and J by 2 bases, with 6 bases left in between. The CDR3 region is CASSMFQETQYF. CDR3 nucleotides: TGTGCCAGCAGCATGTTTCAAGAGACCCAGTACTTC.

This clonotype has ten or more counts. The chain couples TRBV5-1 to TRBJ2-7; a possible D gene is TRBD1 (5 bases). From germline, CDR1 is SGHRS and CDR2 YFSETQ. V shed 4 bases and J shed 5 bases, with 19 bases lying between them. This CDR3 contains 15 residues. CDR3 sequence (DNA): TGCGCCAGCAGCCCCCTGGGTCAGGGAACGAACGAGCAGTACTTC. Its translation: CASSPLGQGTNEQYF.

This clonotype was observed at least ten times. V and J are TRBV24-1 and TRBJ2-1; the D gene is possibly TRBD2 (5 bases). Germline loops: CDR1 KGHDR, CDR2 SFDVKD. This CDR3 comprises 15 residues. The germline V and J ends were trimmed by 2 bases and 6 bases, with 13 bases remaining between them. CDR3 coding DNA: TGTGCCACCAGTGATTATGGAGGCATCTTCAATGAGCAGTTCTTC. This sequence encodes CATSDYGGIFNEQFF.